The rows below give T cell receptor beta chains drawn from one sample of a study of cytomegalovirus exposure and HLA in healthy donors. Data came from immunoSEQ multiplex PCR; TCRdb stores just in-frame clones and leaves some out. The sample holds approximately 160,000 clones, 68% seen once. The sample consisted of PBMCs. The receptors shown here come from a man aged 45-60 years in good health and CMV-seronegative. Each CDR3 is given with its conserved first and last residue. The order of the fields is D gene, V gene, clone size, CDR3 length, J gene, CDR3 protein, CDR3 DNA. D genes are given only for firm matches. Clone size is stated in some rows and not others, as once, few, many or a class when expanded.

>TRBD1|TRBV28|NA|14|TRBJ1-1
CASSPQGVGVRAFF
TGTGCCAGCAGTCCACAGGGGGTGGGGGTACGCGCTTTCTTT
>TRBD2|TRBV19|few|14|TRBJ2-5
CASRKRGAQETQYF
TGTGCCAGTAGGAAGCGGGGGGCCCAAGAGACCCAGTACTTC
>NA|TRBV5-6|NA|14|TRBJ2-7
CASSFAGSGYEQYF
TGTGCCAGCAGCTTCGCGGGTTCGGGCTACGAGCAGTACTTC
>TRBD1|TRBV5-6|NA|15|TRBJ2-5
CASSRRDSVQETQYF
TGTGCCAGCAGTCGAAGGGACAGCGTTCAAGAGACCCAGTACTTC
>NA|TRBV11-2|few|15|TRBJ1-1
CASSSPGTKGTEAFF
TGTGCCAGCAGCTCACCCGGGACAAAAGGTACTGAAGCTTTCTTT
>NA|TRBV2|NA|15|TRBJ1-5
CASSEGGASNQPQHF
TGTGCCAGCAGTGAGGGAGGAGCGAGCAATCAGCCCCAGCATTTT
>NA|TRBV27|few|14|TRBJ1-2
CASSLNSGSPGYTF
TGTGCCAGCAGTTTGAATTCAGGGTCGCCAGGCTACACCTTC
>TRBD2|TRBV15|once|18|TRBJ2-5
CATSIRSLTSGGQETQYF
TGTGCCACCAGCATCCGAAGCCTGACTAGCGGGGGGCAAGAGACCCAGTACTTC
>NA|TRBV29-1|NA|15|TRBJ2-7
CSVEGGGSSSYEQYF
TGCAGCGTTGAAGGAGGAGGTTCTAGCTCCTACGAGCAGTACTTC
>NA|TRBV19|NA|15|TRBJ1-5
CASSTGVSSNQPQHF
TGTGCCAGTAGTACAGGGGTTAGCAGCAATCAGCCCCAGCATTTT
>TRBD1|TRBV6-5|NA|15|TRBJ1-1
CASTPGGTGTPEAFF
TGTGCCAGCACCCCGGGGGGGACAGGGACACCTGAAGCTTTCTTT
>TRBD1|TRBV6-6|once|14|TRBJ2-7
CASRGQGGNLKQYF
TGTGCCAGCAGGGGACAGGGCGGGAATCTGAAACAGTACTTC
>NA|TRBV6-6|NA|14|TRBJ1-5
CASRFTGTAQPQHF
TGTGCCAGCAGGTTTACAGGGACGGCCCAGCCCCAGCATTTT
>NA|TRBV4-1|NA|15|TRBJ1-5
CASSQELGKGQPQHF
TGCGCCAGCAGCCAAGAACTCGGGAAGGGTCAGCCCCAGCATTTT
>TRBD2|TRBV12-5|NA|14|TRBJ2-1
CASDSGTFYNEQFF
TGTGCTAGTGATAGCGGGACATTTTACAATGAGCAGTTCTTC
>NA|TRBV5-3|NA|15|TRBJ1-6
CARSFRGHCNSPLHF
TGTGCCAGAAGCTTTAGGGGACACTGTAATTCACCCCTCCACTTT